These 22 T cell receptor beta chains were sequenced from one sample in a study of blood T cells in healthy people across ages. The use of a sample-barcoded 5' primer and a J-beta primer mix characterized a second PCR of roughly 6 to 12 cycles. MiXCR, applied by TCRdb to the 5' RACE reads, yields one record per CDR3 protein. Among 980,000 or so distinct CDR3 sequences listed, 45% to 50% were seen once. Material for sequencing was blood. The receptors originated from a man between 25 and 39 years old in good health.

This clonotype occurred many times. This rearrangement joins TRBV6-1 to TRBJ2-1; 9 bases map to TRBD1. The CDR3 is made up of 14 amino acids. The ends lost 7 bases at V and 7 bases at J; junction bases unmatched: 8. From germline, CDR1 is MNHNS and CDR2 SASEGT. CDR3 amino acids: CASTSDRGGNEQFF. In DNA form, the CDR3 reads TGTGCCAGCACCAGCGACAGGGGGGGGAATGAGCAGTTCTTC.

In this sample, this clonotype turned up once. The CDR3 DNA follows: TGCAGCGCCGGGGACAGGGCCAACAATCAGCCCCAGCATTTT. Amino acid sequence: CSAGDRANNQPQHF. V and J are TRBV29-1 and TRBJ1-5, with 9 bases aligning to TRBD1. CDR1 is SQVTM and CDR2 is ANQGSEA in the germline V gene. The CDR3 totals 14 residues. V shed 7 bases and J 3 bases; nucleotides not matched to a gene: 7. Combining the CDR3 with reference TRBV29-1 and TRBJ1-5 gives the whole variable domain SAVISQKPSRDICQRGTSLTIQCQVDSQVTMMFWYRQQPGQSLTLIATANQGSEATYESGFVIDKFPISRPNLTFSTLTVSNMSPEDSSIYLCSAGDRANNQPQHFGDGTRLSIL.

The chain is built from TRBV9 and TRBJ2-7; tentatively, D is TRBD1 (6 bases). Looked up from germline, CDR1 is SGDLS and CDR2 is YYNGEE. This CDR3 comprises 16 residues. V was pared by 4 bases and J by 3 bases, with 20 bases between. CDR3 sequence: CASSPNRQVRNYEQYF. The CDR3 DNA reads as TGTGCCAGCAGCCCTAACCGACAGGTCCGGAACTACGAGCAGTACTTC.

This clonotype was observed many times. The V gene is TRBV29-1, the J gene TRBJ2-1, with D maybe TRBD1 (6 bases). Germline V CDR1 and CDR2: SQVTM, ANQGSEA. This CDR3 spans 13 amino acids. V gave up 6 bases and J gave up 4 bases, with 13 bases separating them. The CDR3 region has the DNA TGCAGCGTCGTTTCCAGGGGATACAATGAGCAGTTCTTC. Protein product: CSVVSRGYNEQFF.

This clonotype has just a few counts. J is TRBJ2-1 and V is TRBV20-1; D possibly matches TRBD1 or TRBD2 (5 bases each). Germline CDR1 is DFQATT and CDR2 is SNEGSKA (reference sequence). V shed 0 bases and J shed 9 bases, with 15 bases lying between them. The CDR3 covers 14 residues. This CDR3 is CSARDGTQRGEQFF. CDR3 nucleotides: TGCAGTGCTAGAGACGGGACCCAGCGTGGTGAGCAGTTCTTC.

This clonotype came up a few times. J is TRBJ1-1 and V is TRBV4-2, with TRBD1 identical over 7 bases. CDR1 and CDR2 from the germline V gene are LGHNA and YNFKEQ. The CDR3 is 17 amino acids. V was pared by 0 bases and J by 3 bases, with 10 bases of the junction left unmatched. CDR3 loop: CASSQEGQGEGYTEAFF. As DNA, the CDR3 is TGTGCCAGCAGCCAAGAAGGGCAGGGGGAGGGGTACACTGAAGCTTTCTTT.

The sample holds a few counts of this clonotype. V usage is TRBV29-1 and J usage is TRBJ2-3; TRBD2 matches 15 bases. Germline assignment: CDR1 SQVTM and CDR2 ANQGSEA. Trimming cost V 4 bases and J 2 bases; bases outside gene matches: 4. The CDR3 extends over 16 amino acids. The CDR3 spells CSVVGLAGGNTDTQYF. The CDR3 DNA reads as TGCAGCGTTGTAGGACTAGCGGGGGGGAACACAGATACGCAGTATTTT.

In regard to this clonotype: Compared with germline, one end of the junction differs, possibly owing to a read error. This chain joins TRBV27 and TRBJ2-7; D remains unclear. This CDR3 is 15 amino acids long. Germline lookup yields CDR1 MNHEY and CDR2 SMNVEV (reference sequence). The CDR3 DNA is TGTGCCAGCAGTTCCCAAGGGCTGGGAACCTACGAACAGTACTTC. Translating it yields CASSSQGLGTYEQYF.

A single count supports this clonotype. V usage is TRBV5-1 and J usage is TRBJ2-5; perhaps TRBD2 as D (6 bases). The CDR3 is 13 amino acids. The V gene's germline CDR1 is SGHRS and CDR2 YFSETQ. Between the trimmed V and J ends, which lost 4 bases and 7 bases, there was a span of 14 bases. CDR3 region: CASSVGLEGTQYF. For the CDR3, the DNA is TGCGCCAGCAGCGTGGGACTCGAGGGGACCCAGTACTTC.

This clonotype has more than one count but fewer than ten. The chain couples TRBV6-5 to TRBJ1-2; no firm D call. V lost 4 bases and J 8 bases, leaving 17 bases between the germline ends. This CDR3 region has 14 residues. Germline loops: CDR1 MNHEY, CDR2 SVGAGI. The CDR3 DNA reads TGTGCCAGCAGTTTTGCGTCAGACGGATCCGGCTACACCTTC. Encoded protein: CASSFASDGSGYTF.

The chain employs TRBV4-1 and TRBJ1-2, with 8 positions matching TRBD1. The CDR3 runs 15 residues. V was pared by 1 base and J by 4 bases, with 5 bases of the junction left unmatched. Germline CDR1 is MGHRA and CDR2 is YSYEKL. The CDR3 here is CASSQATGDAYGYTF. DNA of the CDR3: TGCGCCAGCAGCCAAGCGACAGGGGACGCCTATGGCTACACCTTC.

The chain combines TRBV10-3 with TRBJ1-6, with D unresolved. Trimming shortened V by 3 bases and J by 9 bases, and 6 bases separated the two germline ends. CDR3 length: 12 amino acids. The germline CDR1 and CDR2 sequences are ENHRY and SYGVKD. Written as DNA, the CDR3 is TGTGCCATCAGTGAATGGGGTTCACCCCTCCACTTT. It codes for CAISEWGSPLHF.

This clonotype was found many times. This chain uses TRBV10-3 with TRBJ2-7, with D unresolved. The CDR3 loop spans 11 amino acids. CDR1 is ENHRY and CDR2 is SYGVKD in the germline V gene. Trimming pared 7 bases from V and 2 bases from J, leaving 6 bases between. The DNA of the CDR3 is TGTGCCATCACCGATACCTACGAGCAGTACTTC. Protein: CAITDTYEQYF.

This clonotype was observed once. This sequence joins TRBV25-1 and TRBJ2-1; TRBD1 agrees at 7 bases. The CDR3 extends over 15 amino acids. The J segment lost 4 bases and the V segment lost 3 bases, leaving 6 bases of the junction unmatched. CDR1 MGHDK and CDR2 SYGVNS come from the germline V gene. The CDR3: CASSDTGTVYNEQFF. The CDR3, as DNA: TGTGCCAGCAGTGATACCGGGACAGTGTACAATGAGCAGTTCTTC. Filled out from reference TRBV25-1 and TRBJ2-1, the complete variable domain reads EADIYQTPRYLVIGTGKKITLECSQTMGHDKMYWYQQDPGMELHLIHYSYGVNSTEKGDLSSESTVSRIRTEHFPLTLESARPSHTSQYLCASSDTGTVYNEQFFGPGTRLTVL.

The chain uses TRBV18 and TRBJ2-3; the D gene is possibly TRBD1 (6 bases). V gave up 0 bases and J gave up 2 bases, with 18 bases separating them. Germline V CDR1 and CDR2: KGHSH, LQKENI. This CDR3 has 18 amino acids. The CDR3, as DNA: TGTGCCAGCTCACCACCCTTACAGGGCCACCAATTCACAGATACGCAGTATTTT. Translation gives CASSPPLQGHQFTDTQYF.

The chain combines TRBV10-3 with TRBJ1-2, with D maybe TRBD1 (5 bases). This CDR3 has 14 residues. Germline V gene sequence: CDR1 ENHRY, CDR2 SYGVKD. Trimming shortened V by 3 bases and J by 2 bases, and 10 bases separated the two germline ends. The CDR3 region has the DNA TGTGCCATCAGTGATCCTACAGGCAACTATGGCTACACCTTC. Protein product: CAISDPTGNYGYTF.

The rearrangement uses TRBV30 and TRBJ2-5; D remains unclear. The tail of the sequence fits TRBJ2-7 better, so the J call may be wrong. Germline values: CDR1 GTSNPN, CDR2 SVGIG (reference sequence). This CDR3 is 11 amino acids long. The CDR3 here is CAWSGTYEQYF. CDR3 coding DNA: TGTGCCTGGAGTGGGACCTACGAGCAGTACTTC.

This clonotype appeared many times. V usage is TRBV6-6 and J usage is TRBJ2-5; D call uncertain. CDR1 and CDR2 (germline): MNHNY, SVGAGI (reference sequence). V dropped 2 bases and J dropped 4 bases, with 5 bases sitting between them. The CDR3 extends over 12 amino acids. DNA for the CDR3: TGTGCCAGCAGTTACGTGGGAGAGACCCAGTACTTC. It specifies CASSYVGETQYF.

The rearrangement uses TRBV5-1 and TRBJ2-4, with a possible D match to TRBD1 (8 bases). V lost 4 bases and J 9 bases, leaving 17 bases between the germline ends. This CDR3 contains 14 residues. Germline V gene lookup returns CDR1 SGHRS and CDR2 YFSETQ. CDR3 DNA: TGCGCCAGCAGCCTGGACAGGGAGCGGGGCATTCAGTACTTC. Its protein product is CASSLDRERGIQYF.

The chain links TRBV27 to TRBJ2-2; 7 nucleotides align to TRBD1. Trimming took 6 bases from V and 6 from J; bases not matched to a gene: 13. Germline V gives CDR1 MNHEY, CDR2 SMNVEV (reference sequence). The CDR3 runs 16 residues. The CDR3 is CASRKGDSIAAGELFF. The DNA of the CDR3 is TGTGCCAGCAGGAAAGGGGACAGCATCGCTGCCGGGGAGCTGTTTTTT.

The chain recombines TRBV12-3 or TRBV12-4 with TRBJ2-5; 7 nucleotides align to TRBD1. The trim removed 6 bases at V and 5 bases at J, leaving 18 bases unmatched. This CDR3 is built from 17 residues. The CDR3 bases are TGTGCCAGCAGGGGAAATACAGGGGATAAGCATTGGGAGACCCAGTACTTC. Protein sequence: CASRGNTGDKHWETQYF.

Only a few counts were recorded for this clonotype. This sequence joins TRBV6-5 and TRBJ1-2, with 8 bases fitting TRBD1. The CDR3 is 15 amino acids. The ends lost 0 bases at V and 6 bases at J; junction bases unmatched: 6. The germline V gene has CDR1 MNHEY and CDR2 SVGAGI. CDR3 DNA: TGTGCCAGCAGTTACTCCCGCCCAGGGGGCAATGGCTACACCTTC. Protein product: CASSYSRPGGNGYTF.